This TCR beta chain came from a study of CD8 T cells in Susac syndrome. Reverse transcription of about 0.45 to 1 ug RNA was carried out with random hexamers. A single record per CDR3 protein comes from TCRdb applying MiXCR to the immunoSEQ multiplex PCR reads. Among fewer than 80,000 distinct CDR3 sequences listed, approximately 93% were seen once. This CDR3 is built from 13 residues. V gave up 4 bases and J gave up 6 bases; unmatched junction bases: 3. Germline assignment: CDR1 SGHTA and CDR2 FQGNSA. Material for sequencing was CD8+ T cells from PBMCs. The chain combines TRBV7-2 with TRBJ1-5; 7 bases map to TRBD1. The clonotype originates from a human donor with Susac syndrome. CDR3 nucleotide sequence: TGTGCCAGCAGCTCAGGGGGATCTCAGCCCCAGCATTTT. This translates into CASSSGGSQPQHF.